This T cell receptor beta chain was recovered during a study of T cell responses to AZD1222 COVID-19 vaccine. Data came from immunoSEQ multiplex PCR; TCRdb stores just in-frame clones and leaves some out. The sample lists about 97,000 clones; about 89% were seen once. As concerns this clone: Its matching antigen is unknown.

Germline V gives CDR1 DFQATT, CDR2 SNEGSKA (reference sequence). The CDR3 runs to 12 residues. Trimming removed 3 bases at V and 2 bases at J, with 8 bases between. Overall study results and limits: Only after the peak T cell response were repertoires sampled.

The sample here was peripheral blood, taken on day 0 of AZD1222 vaccination. This receptor was obtained from an adult in good health. V usage is TRBV20-1 and J usage is TRBJ2-7; D gene uncertain. The CDR3 is CSASRLAYEQYF. DNA of the CDR3: TGCAGTGCTAGTAGACTTGCCTACGAGCAGTACTTC.